What follows are 21 T cell receptor beta chains derived from one specimen sequenced in a study of immune cell composition in non-small cell lung cancer. Normal lung sampling was at least 3 cm from the tumour, as distant as possible. Produced via immunoSEQ multiplex PCR; TCRdb's table is partial and in-frame only. The sample contains several thousand clones, approximately 70% of which appear only once. Sequencing input: non-adjacent lung tissue. These receptors originate from a human donor with non-small cell lung cancer.

The V and J genes are TRBV7-8 and TRBJ1-2; D may be TRBD1 (6 bases). The CDR3 extends over 14 amino acids. Per the germline V gene, CDR1 is SGHVS and CDR2 is FQNEAQ. Trimming removed 1 base from V and 8 bases from J, with 14 bases in between. CDR3 sequence: CASSLGGGGDGYTF. CDR3 DNA: TGTGCCAGCAGCTTAGGGGGGGGCGGGGACGGCTACACCTTC.

This clone appeared a single time. This chain uses TRBV13 with TRBJ2-1, with a possible D match to TRBD1 (6 bases). Germline V gives CDR1 PRHDT, CDR2 FYEKMQ (reference sequence). Between the trimmed V and J ends, which lost 4 bases and 2 bases, there was a span of 15 bases. The CDR3 is made up of 16 amino acids. The CDR3 region has the DNA TGTGCCAGCAGCTCCGGGACCAGGGGACCCTACAATGAGCAGTTCTTC. This sequence encodes CASSSGTRGPYNEQFF.

This rearrangement joins TRBV7-6 to TRBJ2-5; 8 bases agree with TRBD2. Germline V lookup: CDR1 SGHVS, CDR2 FNYEAQ. The ends lost 9 bases at V and 5 bases at J; junction bases unmatched: 8. The CDR3 has 13 amino acids. CDR3 nucleotides: TGTGCCAGTATTATGGCTAGCGGGGAGACCCAGTACTTC. It encodes CASIMASGETQYF.

The gene calls are TRBV30 and TRBJ2-3; 10 bases are shared with TRBD1. Germline V gene sequence: CDR1 GTSNPN, CDR2 SVGIG (reference sequence). V trimming: 5 bases; J trimming: 0 bases; junction bases outside the gene matches: 5. The CDR3 spans 15 residues. In DNA, the CDR3 is TGTGCCTGGGACCAGGGACAGGGGAGCACAGATACGCAGTATTTT. Translating gives CAWDQGQGSTDTQYF.

The J gene is TRBJ2-7, the V gene TRBV28; 7 bases fit TRBD1. V dropped 6 bases and J dropped 0; count of bases not matched to a gene: 8. The CDR3 spans 15 residues. Per the germline V gene, CDR1 is MDHEN and CDR2 is SYDVKM. CDR3 DNA sequence: TGTGCCAGCAGCCGACAGGGATCAAACTCCTACGAGCAGTACTTC. This sequence encodes CASSRQGSNSYEQYF.

The V call is TRBV6-5, the J call TRBJ2-7, with 7 bases aligning to TRBD2. CDR1 and CDR2 (germline): MNHEY, SVGAGI. The CDR3 has 14 residues. Trimming removed 6 bases from V and 5 bases from J; junction bases left unmatched: 10. The DNA for the CDR3 is TGTGCCAGCAGCACGCGGGGGTTCCCCCACGAGCAGTACTTC. It encodes CASSTRGFPHEQYF.

The sample holds a few counts of this clone. The gene calls are TRBV10-1 and TRBJ1-1; unclear D gene. The CDR3 sequence is 13 residues long. Germline V gene lookup returns CDR1 WNHNN and CDR2 SYGVQD (reference sequence). With 4 bases removed from V and 1 base from J, the gap between germline ends came to 7 bases. The DNA of the CDR3 is TGCGCCAGCAGTGCCCGGGAGAACACTGAAGCTTTCTTT. Amino acid sequence: CASSARENTEAFF.

The CDR3 coding sequence is TGTGCCAGCAGCTTAGACCAGGGCATCAATCAGCCCCAGCATTTT. This gives the protein CASSLDQGINQPQHF. This rearrangement joins TRBV7-6 to TRBJ1-5; a weak D match, TRBD1 (5 bases). This CDR3 is built from 15 residues. Per germline, CDR1 SGHVS and CDR2 FNYEAQ. V lost 1 base, J lost 3 bases, and 10 bases lay in between.

The sample holds one count of this clone. CDR3 DNA sequence: TGTGCCAGCAGCTTAGGAGACAGGGATGCCAACTATGGCTACACCTTC. Its protein product is CASSLGDRDANYGYTF. The rearrangement joins TRBV7-2 to TRBJ1-2; 7 nucleotides agree with TRBD1. Trimming took 1 base from V and 2 from J; bases not matched to a gene: 7. CDR1 and CDR2 from the germline V gene are SGHTA and FQGNSA. This CDR3 comprises 16 residues.

V and J are TRBV5-1 and TRBJ2-7; TRBD1 agrees at 9 bases. With V trimmed by 4 bases and J by 5 bases, 7 bases remained unmatched. There are 14 residues in the CDR3. CDR1 and CDR2 from the germline V gene are SGHRS and YFSETQ. CDR3 coding DNA: TGCGCCAGCAGCCTGGGACAGGGAGCGGACGAGCAGTACTTC. It translates to CASSLGQGADEQYF.

V gene TRBV5-1 combines with J gene TRBJ2-1; 8 positions agree with TRBD1. Germline CDR1 reads SGHRS; CDR2 reads YFSETQ. Losses at the gene ends were 3 bases for V and 4 bases for J; bases not matched to a gene: 12. This CDR3 spans 17 amino acids. CDR3 sequence reads: CASSSSGGYRKYNEQFF. The CDR3 nucleotides are TGCGCCAGCAGCTCTTCAGGGGGCTATAGGAAATACAATGAGCAGTTCTTC.

In its sample, this clone was seen a few times. Distinct nucleotide sequences in the sample also encode this CDR3. The chain has TRBV14 and TRBJ1-6, with D possibly being TRBD1 (6 bases). With 2 bases removed from V and 7 bases from J, the gap between germline ends came to 12 bases. The germline gives CDR1 SGHDN, CDR2 FVKESK. This CDR3 region has 15 residues. The CDR3 region is CASSQQGLGNSPLHF. Written as DNA, the CDR3 is TGTGCCAGCAGCCAACAGGGGCTAGGGAATTCACCCCTCCACTTT.

CDR3 bases: TGCGCCAGCAGGATACTAGCGGGGAGTACAGATACGCAGTATTTT. It specifies CASRILAGSTDTQYF. V gene TRBV4-3 combines with J gene TRBJ2-3, with TRBD2 matching 10 bases. Germline lookup yields CDR1 LGHNA and CDR2 YSLEER. The CDR3 has 15 residues. V lost 6 bases to trimming and J lost 3 bases; unmatched junction nucleotides: 6.

The rearrangement uses TRBV7-9 and TRBJ2-3; possibly TRBD1 for D (5 bases). This CDR3 is 15 amino acids long. Deletions cut 4 bases from V and 2 bases from J, with 13 bases between. Germline CDR1 and CDR2: SEHNR and FQNEAQ (reference sequence). The CDR3: CASSSSGWDTDTQYF. Written as DNA, the CDR3 is TGTGCCAGCAGCTCCTCAGGGTGGGACACAGATACGCAGTATTTT.

This chain uses TRBV18 with TRBJ2-3, with D possibly being TRBD2 (6 bases). Germline CDR1 KGHSH, CDR2 LQKENI. The CDR3 is made up of 15 amino acids. V was pared by 2 bases and J by 0 bases, with 9 bases between. CDR3 sequence (DNA): TGTGCCAGCTCACCAGAGGAGGGGAGCACAGATACGCAGTATTTT. It yields the protein CASSPEEGSTDTQYF.

The genes are TRBV5-6 and TRBJ1-5; perhaps TRBD1 as D (5 bases). Per germline, CDR1 SGHDT and CDR2 YYEEEE. V shed 2 bases and J shed 11 bases, with 17 bases lying between them. The CDR3 extends over 14 amino acids. The DNA of the CDR3 is TGTGCCAGCAGCTTCAGCAGGGTACGCGGGGCCCAGCATTTT. Translated, it gives CASSFSRVRGAQHF. The full variable domain, in which reference TRBV5-6 and TRBJ1-5 provide the parts outside the CDR3, is DAGVTQSPTHLIKTRGQQVTLRCSPKSGHDTVSWYQQALGQGPQFIFQYYEEEERQRGNFPDRFSGHQFPNYSSELNVNALLLGDSALYLCASSFSRVRGAQHFGDGTRLSIL.

This chain's CDR3 is CASSYRGQGADSPLHF. The CDR3 DNA reads as TGCGCCAGCAGTTACAGAGGACAGGGGGCAGATTCACCCCTCCACTTT. The rearrangement links TRBV10-2 to TRBJ1-6; 11 nucleotides line up with TRBD1. The CDR3 is 16 amino acids. V trimming: 5 bases; J trimming: 8 bases; junction bases outside the gene matches: 8. Germline lookup yields CDR1 WSHSY and CDR2 SAAADI.

The J gene is TRBJ2-2, the V gene TRBV5-1, with 8 bases lining up with TRBD2. The CDR3 loop spans 15 amino acids. Germline values: CDR1 SGHRS, CDR2 YFSETQ. V shed 4 bases and J 1 base; nucleotides not matched to a gene: 3. The CDR3 spells CASSDLAGNTGELFF. The DNA of the CDR3 is TGCGCCAGCAGCGACCTAGCGGGGAACACCGGGGAGCTGTTTTTT.

This chain links TRBV7-6 with TRBJ2-3; no definite D call. The CDR3 extends over 14 amino acids. The V gene lost 5 bases and the J gene lost 1 base, with 10 bases spanning the gap. CDR1 is SGHVS, CDR2 FNYEAQ, per germline. CDR3: CASSAAPGTDTQYF. The CDR3 bases are TGTGCCAGCAGCGCCGCCCCGGGCACAGATACGCAGTATTTT.

This chain links TRBV27 with TRBJ1-2; no firm D call. V dropped 2 bases and J dropped 3 bases, with 7 bases sitting between them. This CDR3 spans 13 amino acids. Germline V CDR1 and CDR2: MNHEY, SMNVEV (reference sequence). The CDR3 DNA reads TGTGCCAGCAGTTTAAACGGAGACTATGGCTACACCTTC. It codes for CASSLNGDYGYTF.

This clone was recorded a few times. J is TRBJ2-2 and V is TRBV7-2; D might be TRBD2 (5 bases). Trimming took 1 base from V and 6 from J, leaving 9 bases between them. Per the germline V gene, CDR1 is SGHTA and CDR2 is FQGNSA. The CDR3 is made up of 14 amino acids. The CDR3, as DNA: TGTGCCAGCAGCTTAGTTCGGGAATCCGGGGAGCTGTTTTTT. Its protein is CASSLVRESGELFF.